Each of the 28 T cell receptor beta chains below was sequenced from the same sample in a study of cytomegalovirus exposure and HLA in healthy donors. In the PCR, 60 Vbeta and 13 Jbeta primers were used. The repertoire was sequenced with immunoSEQ multiplex PCR; TCRdb's copy has only in-frame clones and lacks some. This sample has more than 90,000 clones; around 84% occur once, and the top ten carry 4.1%. Material: PBMCs. Receptor source: a woman aged 40 to 50 in good health and CMV-seropositive.

The chain combines TRBV28 with TRBJ1-4; 10 bases are a match to TRBD1. The CDR3 is 14 residues long. V gave up 7 bases and J gave up 6 bases; unmatched junction bases: 5. From germline, CDR1 is MDHEN and CDR2 SYDVKM. In DNA form, the CDR3 reads TGTGCCAGCACCCTCGGACAGGGGGATGAAAAACTGTTTTTT. Translated: CASTLGQGDEKLFF. The full variable domain, completed using reference TRBV28 and TRBJ1-4, is DVKVTQSSRYLVKRTGEKVFLECVQDMDHENMFWYRQDPGLGLRLIYFSYDVKMKEKGDIPEGYSVSREKKERFSLILESASTNQTSMYLCASTLGQGDEKLFFGSGTQLSVL.

V usage is TRBV6-5 and J usage is TRBJ1-2; D is undetermined. Trimming stripped 5 bases from V and 2 bases from J, with 9 bases between. The CDR3 spans 13 residues. The germline V gene has CDR1 MNHEY and CDR2 SVGAGI. The chain's CDR3 is CASSETENYGYTF. In DNA form, the CDR3 reads TGTGCCAGCAGTGAAACAGAGAACTATGGCTACACCTTC.

The V gene is TRBV7-6, the J gene TRBJ1-2, with D tentatively TRBD1 (6 bases). Trimming removed 6 bases from V and 2 bases from J, with 10 bases in between. The CDR3 is 13 amino acids. Per the germline V gene, CDR1 is SGHVS and CDR2 is FNYEAQ. In DNA form, the CDR3 reads TGTGCCAGCAGTCCTGACAGGAACTATGGCTACACCTTC. Protein product: CASSPDRNYGYTF.

The rearrangement links TRBV19 to TRBJ1-2; 10 bases align to TRBD1. Trimming at V came to 2 bases and at J to 7 bases, leaving 13 bases not matched to a gene. Germline CDR1 is LNHDA and CDR2 is SQIVND (reference sequence). The CDR3 has 17 amino acids. CDR3 DNA sequence: TGTGCCAGTAGTATATCGGGACAGGGGCCCCCGAGGGGTGGCTACACCTTC. Protein product: CASSISGQGPPRGGYTF.

The sample holds a few counts of this clone. The rearrangement uses TRBV10-2 and TRBJ1-1; D uncertain. This CDR3 contains 14 residues. Per the germline V gene, CDR1 is WSHSY and CDR2 is SAAADI. V lost 6 bases and J lost 3, with 14 bases in between. The CDR3 DNA follows: TGCGCCAGCAGCTACAGTCAAGGCGACACTGAAGCTTTCTTT. Translated, it gives CASSYSQGDTEAFF.

The chain employs TRBV6-5 and TRBJ2-5, with TRBD1 matching 9 bases. V trimming: 5 bases; J trimming: 3 bases; junction bases outside the gene matches: 7. Germline lookup yields CDR1 MNHEY and CDR2 SVGAGI. This CDR3 has 15 residues. The CDR3 spells CASSPNRGREETQYF. In DNA form, the CDR3 reads TGTGCCAGCAGTCCTAACAGGGGGCGGGAAGAGACCCAGTACTTC.

The CDR3 nucleotides read TGCGCCAGCAGCTTGGTCCCGGGTTTAAGCTCCTACAATGAGCAGTTCTTC. As protein: CASSLVPGLSSYNEQFF. The gene calls are TRBV5-1 and TRBJ2-1; D is uncertain. V lost 0 bases to trimming and J lost 0 bases, with 13 bases between them. The CDR3 extends over 17 amino acids. CDR1 and CDR2 from the germline V gene are SGHRS and YFSETQ.

The rearrangement uses TRBV29-1 and TRBJ2-4, with 7 bases lining up with TRBD1. The CDR3 covers 12 residues. Trimming removed 7 bases from V and 9 bases from J; junction bases left unmatched: 9. Germline V gene lookup returns CDR1 SQVTM and CDR2 ANQGSEA. CDR3 in DNA: TGCAGCGCCTCCGGACAGGAGGTCATTCAGTACTTC. Protein: CSASGQEVIQYF.

The chain carries TRBV9 and TRBJ2-1, with D uncertain. The germline V and J ends were trimmed by 0 bases and 5 bases, with 6 bases remaining between them. The germline V gene has CDR1 SGDLS and CDR2 YYNGEE. The CDR3 is 13 residues long. The CDR3 bases are TGTGCCAGCAGCGTAGGAGCGAACAATGAGCAGTTCTTC. Translated: CASSVGANNEQFF. Full variable domain (missing parts from reference TRBV9 and TRBJ2-1): DSGVTQTPKHLITATGQRVTLRCSPRSGDLSVYWYQQSLDQGLQFLIQYYNGEERAKGNILERFSAQQFPDLHSELNLSSLELGDSALYFCASSVGANNEQFFGPGTRLTVL.

Note on this clone: In the same sample, other DNA sequences code for this CDR3. V and J are TRBV5-8 and TRBJ2-1, with 8 bases matching TRBD2. Trimming removed 0 bases from V and 7 bases from J; junction bases left unmatched: 6. The germline V gene has CDR1 SGHTS and CDR2 YDEGEE. The CDR3 extends over 15 amino acids. The CDR3 DNA reads TGTGCCAGCAGCTTGGCTGCTAGCGGGTTTAATGAGCAGTTCTTC. As protein: CASSLAASGFNEQFF.

With respect to this clone: Other DNA sequences in the sample encode the same CDR3. This rearrangement joins TRBV9 to TRBJ2-2; 8 bases align to TRBD2. The CDR3 runs 16 residues. With V trimmed by 2 bases and J by 2 bases, 5 bases remained unmatched. Germline lookup yields CDR1 SGDLS and CDR2 YYNGEE. The CDR3 region has the DNA TGTGCCAGCAGCGTGGAACTAGCGGCCAACACCGGGGAGCTGTTTTTT. Translation: CASSVELAANTGELFF.

This rearrangement joins TRBV20-1 to TRBJ2-3; unclear D gene. The germline V and J ends were trimmed by 6 bases and 6 bases, with 7 bases remaining between them. The CDR3 extends over 10 amino acids. Germline-derived CDR1 and CDR2 are DFQATT and SNEGSKA (reference sequence). This CDR3 is CSAQQDTQYF. In DNA form, the CDR3 reads TGCAGTGCGCAACAGGATACGCAGTATTTT.

The gene calls are TRBV7-3 and TRBJ1-1, with 8 bases lining up with TRBD1. The CDR3 has 15 residues. V shed 5 bases, J shed 1 base, and the junction held 6 bases outside the gene matches. Germline V lookup: CDR1 SGHTA, CDR2 FQGTGA. CDR3 region: CASSPPGQENTEAFF. CDR3 nucleotides: TGTGCCAGCAGCCCGCCGGGACAGGAGAACACTGAAGCTTTCTTT.

A few counts support this clone. This chain joins TRBV20-1 and TRBJ1-2; 7 nucleotides line up with TRBD1. The CDR3 spans 10 residues. With 6 bases clipped from V and 8 bases from J, the junction kept 3 bases outside the gene matches. Germline loops: CDR1 DFQATT, CDR2 SNEGSKA (reference sequence). The CDR3 DNA is TGCAGTGCCCCACAGGGGGGCTACACCTTC. Protein sequence: CSAPQGGYTF.

A few counts support this clone. This chain uses TRBV6-4 with TRBJ2-3; TRBD2 agrees at 8 bases. CDR3 length: 15 residues. V gave up 3 bases and J gave up 5 bases; unmatched junction bases: 7. Germline assignment: CDR1 MRHNA and CDR2 SNTAGT. CDR3 sequence reads: CASSERAGGGDTQYF. CDR3 nucleotide sequence: TGTGCCAGCAGTGAGAGGGCGGGAGGCGGAGATACGCAGTATTTT.

The chain couples TRBV4-1 to TRBJ2-1, with D unresolved. The CDR3 covers 14 residues. Trimming cost V 2 bases and J 0 bases, with 5 bases left between them. CDR1 and CDR2 from the germline V gene are MGHRA and YSYEKL. The CDR3 loop is CASSQRVSYNEQFF. The CDR3 DNA reads as TGCGCCAGCAGCCAACGGGTCTCCTACAATGAGCAGTTCTTC.

This clone was seen a handful of times. This chain joins TRBV5-4 and TRBJ2-1, with TRBD2 identical over 7 bases. Trimming at V came to 4 bases and at J to 9 bases, leaving 10 bases not matched to a gene. The CDR3 length is 14 residues. The V gene's germline CDR1 is SGHNT and CDR2 YYREEE (reference sequence). CDR3 region: CASSPERDGSEQFF. The CDR3, as DNA: TGTGCCAGCAGCCCCGAGCGGGATGGCAGTGAGCAGTTCTTC.

This clone was detected only a few times. The rearrangement links TRBV6-6 to TRBJ2-5, with a weak D call TRBD1 (5 bases). With 4 bases removed from V and 4 bases from J, the gap between germline ends came to 13 bases. CDR3 size: 14 residues. Germline V lookup: CDR1 MNHNY, CDR2 SVGAGI (reference sequence). The CDR3 DNA reads as TGTGCCAGCAGTTCGTCAGGGTTGCCAGAGACCCAGTACTTC. It yields the protein CASSSSGLPETQYF.

This clone was found once. The chain employs TRBV5-1 and TRBJ2-2; the D is unclear. CDR1 is SGHRS, CDR2 YFSETQ, per germline. The CDR3 is 16 amino acids. The V end was cut by 3 bases, the J end by 4 bases, with 16 bases between. CDR3 nucleotides: TGCGCCAGCAGCTCGACTTTTGTTCGGCCCACCGGGGAGCTGTTTTTT. Its protein is CASSSTFVRPTGELFF.

This clone was observed a few times. This chain joins TRBV5-1 and TRBJ2-5, with D perhaps matching TRBD2 (6 bases). V shed 8 bases and J shed 4 bases, with 18 bases lying between them. The V gene's germline CDR1 is SGHRS and CDR2 YFSETQ. The CDR3 runs to 14 residues. The CDR3 bases are TGCGCCAGTTCCGGGACTCCAGCAGGAGAGACCCAGTACTTC. This codes for CASSGTPAGETQYF.

Only a few counts were recorded for this clone. The chain recombines TRBV5-4 with TRBJ2-7; 9 nucleotides agree with TRBD1. The CDR3 runs 14 residues. Trimming cost V 4 bases and J 5 bases; bases outside gene matches: 7. Germline lookup yields CDR1 SGHNT and CDR2 YYREEE (reference sequence). This chain's CDR3 is CASSPGTGRNEQYF. CDR3 sequence (DNA): TGTGCCAGCAGCCCCGGGACAGGGAGGAACGAGCAGTACTTC.

This sequence joins TRBV5-1 and TRBJ1-1; 12 nucleotides agree with TRBD1. The trim removed 4 bases at V and 6 bases at J, leaving 13 bases unmatched. This CDR3 is 17 amino acids long. Looked up from germline, CDR1 is SGHRS and CDR2 is YFSETQ. The CDR3 bases are TGCGCCAGCAGCCGCGGGACAGGGGGCCAAGGGGTGGCTGAAGCTTTCTTT. As protein: CASSRGTGGQGVAEAFF.

The V gene is TRBV9, the J gene TRBJ2-7; D unresolved. CDR1 is SGDLS, CDR2 YYNGEE, per germline. Trimming pared 3 bases from V and 2 bases from J, leaving 12 bases between. The CDR3 extends over 14 amino acids. DNA of the CDR3: TGTGCCAGCAGCGAATCACCAGGTCCCTACGAGCAGTACTTC. Translation: CASSESPGPYEQYF.

A remark on this clone: The junction departs from germline at one end; a sequencing error may be responsible. The CDR3 nucleotides read TGTGCCTGGAGTGTAGGGCAGGGAAACTCTGGAAGCACCATATATTTT. Amino acid sequence: CAWSVGQGNSGSTIYF. The chain couples TRBV30 to TRBJ1-3; D is possibly TRBD1 (5 bases). Germline-derived CDR1 and CDR2 are GTSNPN and SVGIG (reference sequence). This CDR3 comprises 16 residues. The whole variable domain, remainder taken from reference TRBV30 and TRBJ1-3, is SQTIHQWPATLVQPVGSPLSLECTVEGTSNPNLYWYRQAAGRGLQLLFYSVGIGQISSEVPQNLSASRPQDRQFILSSKKLLLSDSGFYLCAWSVGQGNSGSTIYFGEGSWLTVV.

This chain links TRBV6-1 with TRBJ1-3, with 11 bases matching TRBD1. V lost 6 bases, J lost 4 bases, and 5 bases stayed unmatched. The CDR3 covers 15 residues. Germline V gene sequence: CDR1 MNHNS, CDR2 SASEGT. CDR3 protein: CASRGQGAKGNTIYF. The DNA of the CDR3 is TGTGCCAGCAGAGGACAGGGGGCAAAGGGAAACACCATATATTTT.

This clone was detected a few times. The chain joins TRBV28 to TRBJ1-5; tentative D call: TRBD1 (5 bases). Germline CDR1 and CDR2: MDHEN and SYDVKM. The ends were cut back, 6 bases at V and 4 bases at J, with 16 bases in the middle. The length of the CDR3 is 15 residues. The CDR3 sequence: CASSRTGLQNQPQHF. The CDR3 DNA follows: TGTGCCAGCAGCCGGACGGGACTGCAGAATCAGCCCCAGCATTTT.

V is TRBV27 and J is TRBJ2-7; 10 nucleotides align to TRBD1. Germline V gene lookup returns CDR1 MNHEY and CDR2 SMNVEV (reference sequence). V shed 3 bases, J shed 4 bases, and the junction held 18 bases outside the gene matches. The CDR3 runs to 19 residues. The CDR3 DNA is TGTGCCAGCAGTTTCAGGTACAGCGGAGACAGGGGGCGCGTTTACGAGCAGTACTTC. The encoded protein is CASSFRYSGDRGRVYEQYF.

The rearrangement links TRBV5-1 to TRBJ2-5, with 11 bases fitting TRBD2. CDR1 and CDR2 from the germline V gene are SGHRS and YFSETQ. The ends lost 4 bases at V and 5 bases at J; junction bases unmatched: 7. The CDR3 loop spans 15 amino acids. The CDR3 reads CASSPTSGREETQYF. CDR3 DNA: TGCGCCAGCAGCCCAACTAGCGGGAGAGAGGAGACCCAGTACTTC.